Following are 19 T cell receptor beta chains from one sample sequenced in a study of PD-L1 blockade in urothelial cancer. Using immunoSEQ multiplex PCR, the repertoire was profiled, and TCRdb retains in-frame clones only, with some absent. The sample holds under 95,000 clones, about four fifths seen once. Indicated time point: pretreatment peripheral blood. The sequencing here drew on PBMCs, taken around atezolizumab (anti-PD-L1) treatment. The origin of the receptors is a man aged 60-69 years with urothelial cancer.

V and J are TRBV12-5 and TRBJ2-7; 7 bases match TRBD2. The CDR3 contains 16 residues. CDR1 and CDR2 (germline): LGHNT, FRNRAP. V lost 0 bases, J lost 4 bases, and 9 bases stayed unmatched. The CDR3: CASGLVPSGARYEQYF. As DNA, the CDR3 is TGTGCTAGTGGTTTGGTGCCTAGCGGTGCGCGGTACGAGCAGTACTTC.

V gene TRBV5-1 combines with J gene TRBJ2-1; 7 bases fit TRBD2. The CDR3 covers 14 residues. Trimming cost V 0 bases and J 7 bases; bases outside gene matches: 4. Germline CDR1 SGHRS, CDR2 YFSETQ. Here the CDR3 DNA reads TGCGCCAGCAGCTTGGACACCGGGGGGAATGAGCAGTTCTTC. It yields the protein CASSLDTGGNEQFF.

The rearrangement uses TRBV6-5 and TRBJ1-5, with D unresolved. The CDR3 is made up of 15 amino acids. The germline V gene has CDR1 MNHEY and CDR2 SVGAGI. V was trimmed by 2 bases and J by 9 bases, leaving 17 bases between them. The CDR3 protein is CASSYRRRGLRPQHF. CDR3 coding DNA: TGTGCCAGCAGTTACCGTCGACGAGGGCTCAGGCCCCAGCATTTT.

The count of this clone is one. The V gene is TRBV27, the J gene TRBJ2-7; 9 nucleotides align to TRBD2. J was trimmed by 0 bases and V by 8 bases; bases with no gene match: 17. The CDR3 sequence is 18 residues long. Germline lookup yields CDR1 MNHEY and CDR2 SMNVEV (reference sequence). This CDR3 is CASAYRGPSGTDSYEQYF. In DNA, the CDR3 is TGTGCCAGCGCTTACAGGGGCCCTAGCGGGACAGACTCCTACGAGCAGTACTTC.

V and J are TRBV6-1 and TRBJ2-5; 8 nucleotides line up with TRBD1. Germline loops: CDR1 MNHNS, CDR2 SASEGT. The CDR3 is 14 amino acids. The V and J ends lost 7 bases and 1 base, in that order; junction bases with no gene match: 5. In nucleotides, the CDR3 is TGTGCCAGCATATCAGGGGGCCCCCAAGAGACCCAGTACTTC. Its translation: CASISGGPQETQYF.

The rearrangement links TRBV15 to TRBJ2-7; a weak D match, TRBD2 (5 bases). The V end was cut by 3 bases, the J end by 5 bases, with 14 bases between. This CDR3 has 14 amino acids. CDR1 and CDR2 from the germline V gene are LNHNV and YYDKDF (reference sequence). The CDR3 DNA reads as TGTGCCACCAGCAGTAATGAGGGCCTAAACGAGCAGTACTTC. Translation gives CATSSNEGLNEQYF.

V is TRBV2 and J is TRBJ2-7, with 9 positions matching TRBD1. This CDR3 is 14 amino acids long. V was clipped by 6 bases and J by 5 bases; unmatched bases: 8. Germline V gene lookup returns CDR1 SNHLY and CDR2 FYNNEI. CDR3 sequence (DNA): TGTGCCAGCAGAGCAGGACAGGGGTCTCACGAGCAGTACTTC. Translating gives CASRAGQGSHEQYF.

This clone was seen only once. V gene TRBV6-5 combines with J gene TRBJ2-3; 8 bases align to TRBD1. The CDR3 has 15 residues. The germline CDR1 and CDR2 sequences are MNHEY and SVGAGI. The junction had 6 bases not matched to a gene; V was cut back by 0 bases and J by 7 bases. The CDR3 DNA follows: TGTGCCAGCAGTTACTCGAATCAGGGGGCGCATACGCAGTATTTT. Protein: CASSYSNQGAHTQYF.

The genes are TRBV5-4 and TRBJ2-3; 8 bases map to TRBD2. Germline V gives CDR1 SGHNT, CDR2 YYREEE (reference sequence). V gave up 6 bases and J gave up 0 bases; unmatched junction bases: 12. CDR3 length: 17 amino acids. The CDR3 here is CASTPGGQGISTDTQYF. In nucleotides, the CDR3 is TGTGCCAGCACCCCGGGGGGGCAGGGGATCAGCACAGATACGCAGTATTTT. Using reference TRBV5-4 and TRBJ2-3 for the parts outside the CDR3, the full variable domain is ETGVTQSPTHLIKTRGQQVTLRCSSQSGHNTVSWYQQALGQGPQFIFQYYREEENGRGNFPPRFSGLQFPNYSSELNVNALELDDSALYLCASTPGGQGISTDTQYFGPGTRLTVL.

The chain employs TRBV15 and TRBJ2-1, with D possibly matching TRBD2 (6 bases). The V gene lost 1 base and the J gene lost 5 bases, with 9 bases spanning the gap. From germline, CDR1 is LNHNV and CDR2 YYDKDF (reference sequence). The CDR3 is 14 amino acids. The DNA of the CDR3 is TGTGCCACCAGCAGAGCGGGACTCCACAATGAGCAGTTCTTC. It is translated as CATSRAGLHNEQFF.

This clone was recorded a few times. The chain couples TRBV6-1 to TRBJ1-2; 8 bases are a match to TRBD1. V shed 1 base and J 6 bases; nucleotides not matched to a gene: 7. This CDR3 has 15 amino acids. The germline CDR1 and CDR2 sequences are MNHNS and SASEGT. The CDR3 coding sequence is TGTGCCAGCAGTGAAGTCAAGGACAGGGTAAATGGCTACACCTTC. As protein: CASSEVKDRVNGYTF.

V and J are TRBV21-1 and TRBJ1-2. TRBV21-1 is termed a pseudogene. This CDR3 is 19 amino acids long. CDR3 sequence (DNA): TGTGCCAGCAGCAAAGCGCTGGGTGGTTTGGGGAGGAGGAACTATGGCTACACCTTC. Translating gives CASSKALGGLGRRNYGYTF.

The chain uses TRBV6-5 and TRBJ2-7; D gene ambiguous. This CDR3 is built from 11 residues. Germline assignment: CDR1 MNHEY and CDR2 SVGAGI. Between the trimmed V and J ends, which lost 7 bases and 4 bases, there was a span of 8 bases. The CDR3, as DNA: TGTGCCAGCACCGCAGGATACGAGCAGTACTTC. Its protein is CASTAGYEQYF.

The CDR3 DNA is TGTGCCAGTAGTGTCCAGGCTAGCACAGATACGCAGTATTTT. This sequence encodes CASSVQASTDTQYF. The chain carries TRBV19 and TRBJ2-3; D call uncertain. V was pared by 5 bases and J by 0 bases, with 9 bases between. This CDR3 contains 14 residues. Germline V lookup: CDR1 LNHDA, CDR2 SQIVND (reference sequence).

V and J are TRBV6-5 and TRBJ1-3, with D uncertain. Germline V gives CDR1 MNHEY, CDR2 SVGAGI. CDR3 length: 14 amino acids. Trimming shortened V by 6 bases and J by 3 bases, and 12 bases separated the two germline ends. CDR3 coding DNA: TGTGCCAGCAGGCACCCCGAGGGTGGAAACACCATATATTTT. It translates to CASRHPEGGNTIYF.

The genes are TRBV5-4 and TRBJ1-2; 7 positions agree with TRBD1. The CDR3 spans 14 residues. With V trimmed by 4 bases and J by 4 bases, 7 bases remained unmatched. In germline, CDR1 is SGHNT, CDR2 YYREEE (reference sequence). The CDR3 spells CASSSRDSVYGYTF. The CDR3 region has the DNA TGTGCCAGCAGCAGCCGGGACAGCGTCTATGGCTACACCTTC. The full variable domain, completed using reference TRBV5-4 and TRBJ1-2, is ETGVTQSPTHLIKTRGQQVTLRCSSQSGHNTVSWYQQALGQGPQFIFQYYREEENGRGNFPPRFSGLQFPNYSSELNVNALELDDSALYLCASSSRDSVYGYTFGSGTRLTVV.

This CDR3 is CASSPSSPRYEQYF. Written as DNA, the CDR3 is TGTGCCAGCAGCCCTTCGAGCCCACGCTACGAGCAGTACTTC. The chain employs TRBV11-2 and TRBJ2-7, with D unresolved. This CDR3 is 14 amino acids long. The V and J ends lost 5 bases and 3 bases respectively, with 14 bases between them. The V gene's germline CDR1 is SGHAT and CDR2 FQNNGV.

The J gene is TRBJ2-3, the V gene TRBV13; no clear D. CDR1 is PRHDT and CDR2 is FYEKMQ in the germline V gene (reference sequence). The V end lost 1 base, the J end lost 3 bases, and 5 bases lay between the germline ends. This CDR3 comprises 13 residues. Here the CDR3 reads CASSLERTDTQYF. CDR3 bases: TGTGCCAGCAGCTTAGAGAGGACAGATACGCAGTATTTT.

The CDR3: CAWRGPGRTEAFF. The CDR3 DNA reads as TGTGCCTGGAGAGGTCCCGGGAGAACTGAAGCTTTCTTT. This rearrangement joins TRBV30 to TRBJ1-1; D call uncertain. Germline lookup yields CDR1 GTSNPN and CDR2 SVGIG (reference sequence). This CDR3 has 13 residues. V shed 3 bases and J shed 5 bases, with 13 bases lying between them.